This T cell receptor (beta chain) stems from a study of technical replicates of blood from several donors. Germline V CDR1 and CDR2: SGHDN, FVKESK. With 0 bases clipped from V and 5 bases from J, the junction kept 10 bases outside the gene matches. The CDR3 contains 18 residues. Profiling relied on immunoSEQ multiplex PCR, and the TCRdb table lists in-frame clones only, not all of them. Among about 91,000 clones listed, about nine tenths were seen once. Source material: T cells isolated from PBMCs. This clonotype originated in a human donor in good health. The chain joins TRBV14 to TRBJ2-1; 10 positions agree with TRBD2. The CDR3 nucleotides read TGTGCCAGCAGCCAAGATCGGCGGCTAGCGGGGGCTCACAATGAGCAGTTCTTC. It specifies CASSQDRRLAGAHNEQFF.